This TCR beta chain was profiled in a study of T-cell memory formation after mild COVID-19. Constant-segment primers and 5'RACE yielded cDNA libraries for TCR alpha and TCR beta, each carrying sample barcodes and UMIs. TCRdb recomputed calls from the 5' RACE reads with MiXCR, one row per CDR3 protein. This table has about 160,000 distinct CDR3 sequences, 30% to 35% appearing once. Regarding this clonotype: No antigen is known for it.

General study results and limits: CD4+ contracting clones lay mainly in CM and EM, CD8+ ones in EMRA.

This sequence originates from an adult woman who had mild COVID-19 (a few samples of this study predate the infection). Cell type and time point are not known. The sequenced material came from PBMCs or a T cell subset sorted from them (not recorded which).

The CDR3 here is CASSHGDGRLETQYF. CDR3 sequence (DNA): TGCGCCAGCAGCCACGGGGACGGACGACTGGAGACCCAGTACTTC. The chain couples TRBV5-1 to TRBJ2-5; D may correspond to TRBD1 or TRBD2 (5 bases each). V dropped 4 bases and J dropped 5 bases, with 18 bases sitting between them. The CDR3 is 15 amino acids. Germline CDR1 SGHRS, CDR2 YFSETQ.